The present T cell receptor beta chain was sequenced within a study of blood T cells in healthy people across ages. Regarding the study as a whole: CMV infection status of these donors was not known. A strong correlation was seen between TCR beta diversity and naive T cell percentage.

Per-sample PBMC isolation yielded at least 6.5 million cells. Details on this clonotype: Antigen specificity is unknown.

This CDR3 has 15 amino acids. J lost 4 bases, V lost 4 bases, and 8 bases had no gene match. Together with a sample-barcoded 5' primer, a J-beta primer mix was included in a second PCR lasting roughly 6 to 12 cycles. TCRdb itself ran the 5' RACE reads through MiXCR, one entry per CDR3 protein. Of roughly 800,000 distinct CDR3 sequences listed, 58% are singletons. This TCR derives from a man aged 25-40 years in good health. The specimen sequenced was blood. The gene calls are TRBV12-3 or TRBV12-4 and TRBJ2-5; 8 bases are a match to TRBD2. DNA of the CDR3: TGTGCCAGCAGTTCCCGCCGGGGGGGAGGAGAGACCCAGTACTTC. This codes for CASSSRRGGGETQYF.